The 24 T cell receptor beta chains below were found in one sample sequenced in a study of identical twins. TCRdb itself ran the 5' RACE reads through MiXCR, one entry per CDR3 protein. The sample lists around 240,000 distinct CDR3 sequences, roughly 7% occurring once. These sequences were also reported in another study, on yellow fever vaccine responses in identical twins.

Sequencing used memory (CD45RO+) T cells sorted from blood. Receptors originate from a woman between 18 and 29 years old in good health.

This clonotype appeared a few times. The rearrangement joins TRBV27 to TRBJ1-5, with a tentative D call TRBD1 (5 bases). V gave up 8 bases and J gave up 4 bases, with 15 bases separating them. The germline gives CDR1 MNHEY, CDR2 SMNVEV (reference sequence). The CDR3 covers 14 residues. The DNA of the CDR3 is TGTGCCAGCGCGGTCGTGGGGGTTAATCAGCCCCAGCATTTT. Translating gives CASAVVGVNQPQHF.

This clonotype was seen repeatedly, ten times or more. V is TRBV7-2 and J is TRBJ2-1; the D is unclear. Germline CDR1 is SGHTA and CDR2 is FQGNSA. The CDR3 is 12 residues long. V was shortened by 3 bases and J by 9 bases, with 9 bases between the two germline ends. DNA for the CDR3: TGTGCCAGCAGCTTTGTCTCTAGTGAGCAGTTCTTC. It codes for CASSFVSSEQFF.

V usage is TRBV7-9 and J usage is TRBJ2-3; D is uncertain. Germline V gene sequence: CDR1 SEHNR, CDR2 FQNEAQ (reference sequence). The CDR3 consists of 13 residues. V was pared by 7 bases and J by 1 base, with 9 bases between. The CDR3 nucleotides read TGTGCCAGCACCCACTGGGGCACAGATACGCAGTATTTT. It encodes CASTHWGTDTQYF. Complete variable domain (other parts from reference TRBV7-9 and TRBJ2-3): DTGVSQNPRHKITKRGQNVTFRCDPISEHNRLYWYRQTLGQGPEFLTYFQNEAQLEKSRLLSDRFSAERPKGSFSTLEIQRTEQGDSAMYLCASTHWGTDTQYFGPGTRLTVL.

This clonotype was picked up many times. The rearrangement links TRBV5-1 to TRBJ1-4, with a possible D match to TRBD1 (6 bases). CDR1 is SGHRS and CDR2 is YFSETQ in the germline V gene. The CDR3 runs to 16 residues. V lost 3 bases, J lost 7 bases, and 19 bases lay in between. The CDR3 coding sequence is TGCGCCAGCAGCTCCGGACAGACGATCTTTTCTGAAAAACTGTTTTTT. It specifies CASSSGQTIFSEKLFF.

The sample holds many counts of this clonotype. V gene TRBV6-5 combines with J gene TRBJ2-1; D gene uncertain. Looked up from germline, CDR1 is MNHEY and CDR2 is SVGAGI. CDR3 length equals 13 residues. V was cut by 0 bases and J by 3 bases, with 3 bases left in between. For the CDR3, the DNA is TGTGCCAGCAGTTACTCCCGCTACAATGAGCAGTTCTTC. Protein sequence: CASSYSRYNEQFF.

On this clonotype itself: A clone one base away is much larger, so this may be a read error. This chain links TRBV7-9 with TRBJ2-1; the match to TRBD2 covers 15 bases. The length of the CDR3 is 16 residues. CDR1 and CDR2 from the germline V gene are SEHNR and FQNEAQ (reference sequence). This chain's CDR3 is CASSLGLAGGRNVQFF. CDR3 coding DNA: TGTGCCAGCAGCCTCGGACTAGCGGGAGGGCGCAATGTGCAGTTCTTC. The full variable domain, with the rest looked up from reference TRBV7-9 and TRBJ2-1, is DTGVSQNPRHKITKRGQNVTFRCDPISEHNRLYWYRQTLGQGPEFLTYFQNEAQLEKSRLLSDRFSAERPKGSFSTLEIQRTEQGDSAMYLCASSLGLAGGRNVQFFGPGTRLTVL.

This clonotype occurred many times. The V gene is TRBV4-1, the J gene TRBJ2-2; D may be TRBD1 or TRBD2 (5 bases each). The CDR3 extends over 14 amino acids. V lost 4 bases and J 1 base, leaving 7 bases between the germline ends. CDR1 MGHRA and CDR2 YSYEKL come from the germline V gene. Here the CDR3 DNA reads TGCGCCAGCAGCCGGGGGAAGAACACCGGGGAGCTGTTTTTT. This gives the protein CASSRGKNTGELFF.

This clonotype was seen ten or more times. The rearrangement links TRBV24-1 to TRBJ2-7, with D perhaps given as TRBD1 or TRBD2 (5 bases each). V was shortened by 4 bases and J by 2 bases, with 11 bases between the two germline ends. In germline, CDR1 is KGHDR, CDR2 SFDVKD. CDR3 length: 14 residues. CDR3 amino acids: CATSDLREPYEQYF. CDR3 coding DNA: TGTGCCACCAGTGACCTCAGGGAGCCCTACGAGCAGTACTTC.

The genes are TRBV5-4 and TRBJ2-1, with D perhaps TRBD1 or TRBD2 (5 bases each). CDR1 SGHNT and CDR2 YYREEE come from the germline V gene (reference sequence). Between the trimmed V and J ends, which lost 4 bases and 6 bases, there was a span of 17 bases. CDR3 size: 15 residues. CDR3 region: CASSARGPPPNEQFF. CDR3 sequence (DNA): TGTGCCAGCAGCGCCCGGGGCCCCCCTCCCAATGAGCAGTTCTTC.

V is TRBV28 and J is TRBJ2-1, with 11 bases aligning to TRBD2. Unmatched junction bases numbered 11, after V lost 6 bases and J lost 10 bases. Germline V lookup: CDR1 MDHEN, CDR2 SYDVKM. CDR3 length: 15 residues. DNA of the CDR3: TGTGCCAGCAGGACTCTAGCGGGAGGTTACAGCGAGCAGTTCTTC. This sequence encodes CASRTLAGGYSEQFF.

J is TRBJ2-3 and V is TRBV9; D is ambiguous. The length of the CDR3 is 14 residues. V was trimmed by 1 base and J by 0 bases, leaving 6 bases between them. Germline assignment: CDR1 SGDLS and CDR2 YYNGEE. CDR3 in DNA: TGTGCCAGCAGCGTAACACCCAGCACAGATACGCAGTATTTT. Amino acids: CASSVTPSTDTQYF.

This clonotype was recorded a few times. J is TRBJ1-2 and V is TRBV12-3 or TRBV12-4, with 7 bases aligning to TRBD1. CDR3 length: 14 residues. Trimming took 3 bases from V and 3 from J; bases not matched to a gene: 4. CDR3 bases: TGTGCCAGCAGTTTTTACGGACAGGACTATGGCTACACCTTC. This encodes CASSFYGQDYGYTF.

The rearrangement uses TRBV25-1 and TRBJ1-2; the D is unclear. The germline V gene encodes CDR1 MGHDK and CDR2 SYGVNS. Trimming shortened V by 4 bases and J by 7 bases, and 22 bases separated the two germline ends. This CDR3 region has 16 residues. CDR3 region: CASSASPQIGRVGYTF. The CDR3 DNA follows: TGTGCCAGCAGTGCCTCTCCCCAGATCGGAAGGGTTGGCTACACCTTC.

This clonotype was counted many times. CDR3 in DNA: TGTGCCAGCAGCCAAGGCTTAGTTAATTCACCCCTCCACTTT. As protein: CASSQGLVNSPLHF. The chain recombines TRBV3-1 with TRBJ1-6; no clear D gene. V was clipped by 1 base and J by 6 bases, with 7 bases between them. The CDR3 sequence is 14 residues long. Germline-derived CDR1 and CDR2 are LGHDT and YNNKEL (reference sequence).

This clonotype has only a few counts. The J gene is TRBJ2-7, the V gene TRBV14, with D possibly matching TRBD1 (5 bases). Trimming removed 4 bases at V and 4 bases at J, with 11 bases between. The CDR3 consists of 13 residues. Germline assignment: CDR1 SGHDN and CDR2 FVKESK. CDR3: CASSPQAIYEQYF. For the CDR3, the DNA is TGTGCCAGCAGCCCACAGGCAATTTACGAGCAGTACTTC.

The sample holds many counts of this clonotype. The V gene is TRBV7-8, the J gene TRBJ2-2; D is unresolved. The CDR3 spans 14 residues. CDR1 and CDR2 from the germline V gene are SGHVS and FQNEAQ. Trimming left V 1 base short and J 5 bases short, with 8 bases between. The CDR3: CASSLELGTGELFF. CDR3 in DNA: TGTGCCAGCAGCTTAGAGTTAGGGACCGGGGAGCTGTTTTTT.

The table lists this clonotype with many counts. The chain couples TRBV12-3 or TRBV12-4 to TRBJ1-1, with a weak D call TRBD1 (5 bases). Trimming stripped 3 bases from V and 0 bases from J, with 11 bases between. The CDR3 is made up of 15 amino acids. The CDR3 nucleotides read TGTGCCAGCAGTTTCCTACAGGTGGTGAACACTGAAGCTTTCTTT. It is translated as CASSFLQVVNTEAFF.

The chain is built from TRBV29-1 and TRBJ2-5; TRBD1 matches at 9 bases. Per the germline V gene, CDR1 is SQVTM and CDR2 is ANQGSEA. The CDR3 has 14 amino acids. V was pared by 4 bases and J by 5 bases, with 8 bases of the junction left unmatched. CDR3 protein: CSVAGTGFKETQYF. CDR3 bases: TGCAGCGTTGCCGGGACAGGGTTTAAGGAGACCCAGTACTTC.

There are many counts of this clonotype. The gene calls are TRBV5-1 and TRBJ2-1, with 10 bases lining up with TRBD2. The germline CDR1 and CDR2 sequences are SGHRS and YFSETQ. The CDR3 consists of 16 residues. The junction had 7 bases not matched to a gene; V was cut back by 3 bases and J by 4 bases. CDR3 region: CASSSSTSGLYNEQFF. CDR3 DNA: TGCGCCAGCAGCTCATCGACTAGCGGGCTATACAATGAGCAGTTCTTC.

This clonotype has just one count. The chain couples TRBV20-1 to TRBJ2-1, with TRBD2 identical over 9 bases. CDR1 DFQATT and CDR2 SNEGSKA come from the germline V gene (reference sequence). V gave up 0 bases and J gave up 4 bases; unmatched junction bases: 4. CDR3 length: 15 amino acids. CDR3 residues: CSARDISGGYNEQFF. CDR3 sequence (DNA): TGCAGTGCTAGAGATATTAGCGGGGGATACAATGAGCAGTTCTTC.

J is TRBJ1-5 and V is TRBV5-1; D is ambiguous. CDR3 length: 15 amino acids. V dropped 1 base and J dropped 6 bases, with 14 bases sitting between them. Germline V lookup: CDR1 SGHRS, CDR2 YFSETQ. Here the CDR3 DNA reads TGCGCCAGCAGCTTGCAACCGGGTTCGAGTCAGCCCCAGCATTTT. Amino acids: CASSLQPGSSQPQHF.

In its sample, this clonotype was seen many times. The rearrangement joins TRBV12-3 or TRBV12-4 to TRBJ1-5, with TRBD1 as a possible D gene (6 bases). CDR3 length equals 15 residues. V lost 4 bases to trimming and J lost 5 bases, with 15 bases between them. In nucleotides, the CDR3 is TGTGCCAGCAGTTATCCGGGGACACTTGATCAGCCCCAGCATTTT. Protein product: CASSYPGTLDQPQHF.

CDR3 bases: TGTGCCAGCAGCCGCCAGACAGGGTCGAATTCCTACAATGAGCAGTTCTTC. It translates to CASSRQTGSNSYNEQFF. The gene calls are TRBV7-6 and TRBJ2-1, with 7 bases fitting TRBD1. Per the germline V gene, CDR1 is SGHVS and CDR2 is FNYEAQ. V trimming: 5 bases; J trimming: 1 base; junction bases outside the gene matches: 11. The CDR3 has 17 amino acids.

The chain uses TRBV7-8 and TRBJ2-5; D is perhaps TRBD2 (6 bases). This CDR3 contains 15 residues. With 3 bases removed from V and 5 bases from J, the gap between germline ends came to 16 bases. Germline V gene data show CDR1 as SGHVS and CDR2 as FQNEAQ. The CDR3 here is CASSFRGEDWETQYF. DNA of the CDR3: TGTGCCAGCAGCTTTCGCGGGGAGGACTGGGAGACCCAGTACTTC.